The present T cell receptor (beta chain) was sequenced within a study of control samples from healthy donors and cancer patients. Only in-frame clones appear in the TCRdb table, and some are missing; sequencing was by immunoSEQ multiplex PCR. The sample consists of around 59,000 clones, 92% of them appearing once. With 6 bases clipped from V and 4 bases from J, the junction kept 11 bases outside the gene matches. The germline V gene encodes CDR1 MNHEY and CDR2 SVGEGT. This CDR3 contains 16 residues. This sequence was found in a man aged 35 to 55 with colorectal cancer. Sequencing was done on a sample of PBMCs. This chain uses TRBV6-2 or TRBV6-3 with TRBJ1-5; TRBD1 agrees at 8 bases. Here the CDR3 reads CASSSHQGQGNQPQHF. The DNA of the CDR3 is TGTGCCAGCAGCTCCCATCAAGGACAGGGAAATCAGCCCCAGCATTTT.